Described below is a single T cell receptor (beta chain) sequence and its context. The sampling schedule covered blood at baseline, cycle 4 day 1, and cycle 7 day 1. The data were obtained in a study of OX40 agonist ivuxolimab in advanced cancers. At the level of the study: The dose of intravenous ivuxolimab that patients received every 2 weeks ranged from 0.01 to 10 mg/kg. Patients in dose escalation had liver, melanoma, kidney or head and neck cancers.

Profiling relied on immunoSEQ multiplex PCR, and the TCRdb table lists in-frame clones only, not all of them. The sample records tens of thousands of clones, approximately 81% being singletons. CDR1 and CDR2 (germline): SGHDN, FVKESK. The CDR3 spans 15 residues. Trimming left V 3 bases short and J 10 bases short, with 16 bases between. This specimen consisted of CD4+ or CD8+ T cells sorted from blood, obtained in a trial of the OX40 agonist ivuxolimab. The clonotype originates from an adult with an advanced solid tumor such as melanoma, head and neck, liver or kidney cancer. The V call is TRBV14, the J call TRBJ1-6, with D unclear. The CDR3 region is CASSHRDPRNSPLHF. The CDR3 DNA reads as TGTGCCAGCAGCCACCGGGATCCGAGGAACTCACCCCTCCACTTT.